The following is a T cell receptor beta chain sequence with its context. A J-beta primer mix and a sample-barcoded 5' primer were used in a second PCR of about 7 to 12 cycles. TCRdb re-called the 5' RACE reads with MiXCR, one entry per CDR3 protein. The sample contains some 930,000 distinct CDR3 sequences, around 29% of which appear only once. Trimming pared 7 bases from V and 0 bases from J, leaving 18 bases between. The CDR3 length is 16 residues. Germline V lookup: CDR1 MNHEY, CDR2 SVGAGI. The record originates from a study of blood T cells in healthy people across ages. These data also formed part of another study, on T cells of mothers and their children. From that second work: Maternal samples each gave over 9 million TCR beta CDR3 reads, and child samples about 3 million each.

Sequences were obtained from blood. This TCR derives from a middle-aged woman in good health. This chain connects TRBV6-5 to TRBJ1-2; D is unresolved. CDR3 region: CASIPFWALANYGYTF. The CDR3 DNA reads as TGTGCCAGCATTCCCTTCTGGGCCCTAGCTAACTATGGCTACACCTTC.